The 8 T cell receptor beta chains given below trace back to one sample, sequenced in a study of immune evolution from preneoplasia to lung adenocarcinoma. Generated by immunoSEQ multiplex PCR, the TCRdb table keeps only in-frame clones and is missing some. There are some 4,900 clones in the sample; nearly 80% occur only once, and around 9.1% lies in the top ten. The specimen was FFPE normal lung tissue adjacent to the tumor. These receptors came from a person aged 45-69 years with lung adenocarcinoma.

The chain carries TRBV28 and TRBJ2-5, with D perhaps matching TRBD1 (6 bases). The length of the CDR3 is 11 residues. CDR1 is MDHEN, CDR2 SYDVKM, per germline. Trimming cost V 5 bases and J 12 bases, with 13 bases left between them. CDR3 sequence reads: CASSRSAGEYF. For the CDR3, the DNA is TGTGCCAGCAGTCGATCGGCAGGGGAGTACTTC. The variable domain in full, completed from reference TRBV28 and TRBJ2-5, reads DVKVTQSSRYLVKRTGEKVFLECVQDMDHENMFWYRQDPGLGLRLIYFSYDVKMKEKGDIPEGYSVSREKKERFSLILESASTNQTSMYLCASSRSAGEYFGPGTRLLVL.

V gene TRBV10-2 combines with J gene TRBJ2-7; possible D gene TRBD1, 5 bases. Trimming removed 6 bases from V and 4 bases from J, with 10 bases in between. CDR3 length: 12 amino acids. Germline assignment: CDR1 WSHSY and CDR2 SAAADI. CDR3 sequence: CASSLRVYEQYF. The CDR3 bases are TGCGCCAGCAGCCTCAGGGTTTACGAGCAGTACTTC.

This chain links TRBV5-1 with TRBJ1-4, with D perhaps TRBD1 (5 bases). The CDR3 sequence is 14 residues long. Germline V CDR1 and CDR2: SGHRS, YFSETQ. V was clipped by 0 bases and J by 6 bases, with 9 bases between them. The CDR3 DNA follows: TGCGCCAGCAGCTTGGAATGGGGCTATGAAAAACTGTTTTTT. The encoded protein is CASSLEWGYEKLFF. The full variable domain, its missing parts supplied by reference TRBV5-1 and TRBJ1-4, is KAGVTQTPRYLIKTRGQQVTLSCSPISGHRSVSWYQQTPGQGLQFLFEYFSETQRNKGNFPGRFSGRQFSNSRSEMNVSTLELGDSALYLCASSLEWGYEKLFFGSGTQLSVL.

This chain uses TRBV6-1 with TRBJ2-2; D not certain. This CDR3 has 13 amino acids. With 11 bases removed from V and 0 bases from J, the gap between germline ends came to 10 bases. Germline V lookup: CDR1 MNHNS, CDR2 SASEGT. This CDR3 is CAASTANTGELFF. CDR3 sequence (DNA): TGTGCCGCCAGCACTGCGAACACCGGGGAGCTGTTTTTT.

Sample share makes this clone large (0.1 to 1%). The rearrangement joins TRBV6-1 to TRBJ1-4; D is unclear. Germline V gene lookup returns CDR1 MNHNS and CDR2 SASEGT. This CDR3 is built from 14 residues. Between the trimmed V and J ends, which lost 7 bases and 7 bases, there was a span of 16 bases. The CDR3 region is CASKSEGKGEKLFF. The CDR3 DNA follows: TGTGCCAGCAAGTCCGAAGGGAAAGGTGAAAAACTGTTTTTT.

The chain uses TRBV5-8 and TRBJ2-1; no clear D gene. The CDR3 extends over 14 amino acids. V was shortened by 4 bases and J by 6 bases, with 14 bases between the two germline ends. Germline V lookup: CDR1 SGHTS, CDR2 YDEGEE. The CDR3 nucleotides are TGTGCCAGCAGCCCTGGCCCCACTTTCAATGAGCAGTTCTTC. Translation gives CASSPGPTFNEQFF.

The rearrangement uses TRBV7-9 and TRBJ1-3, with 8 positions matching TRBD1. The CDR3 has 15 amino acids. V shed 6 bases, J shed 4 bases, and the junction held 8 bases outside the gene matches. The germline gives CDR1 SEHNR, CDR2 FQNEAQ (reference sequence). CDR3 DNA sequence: TGTGCCAGCAGTGTGGACAGGGAACGGGGAAACACCATATATTTT. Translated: CASSVDRERGNTIYF. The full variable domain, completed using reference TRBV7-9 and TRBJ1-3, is DTGVSQNPRHKITKRGQNVTFRCDPISEHNRLYWYRQTLGQGPEFLTYFQNEAQLEKSRLLSDRFSAERPKGSFSTLEIQRTEQGDSAMYLCASSVDRERGNTIYFGEGSWLTVV.

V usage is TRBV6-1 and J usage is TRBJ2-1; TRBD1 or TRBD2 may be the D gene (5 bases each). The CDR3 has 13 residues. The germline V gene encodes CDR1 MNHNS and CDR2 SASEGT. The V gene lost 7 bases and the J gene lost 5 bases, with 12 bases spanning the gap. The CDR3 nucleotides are TGTGCCAGCAATTGGGACGGGAACAATGAGCAGTTCTTC. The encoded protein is CASNWDGNNEQFF.